A selection of T cell receptor beta chains follows, all from one sample in a study of T cell responses to AZD1222 COVID-19 vaccine. The assay was immunoSEQ multiplex PCR, and TCRdb's table has in-frame clones only and misses some. The sample has 75,000 to 95,000 clones, approximately 90% seen once; the top ten hold about 5.7%. Sequenced here: peripheral blood, sampled 28 days after the second AZD1222 dose. These receptors came from an adult who received the AZD1222 COVID-19 vaccine. The CDR3 runs from the conserved cysteine through the conserved F or W. A D gene is named only where the DNA matches it firmly. For some rows the clone size is stated as once, few or many, or as a class when expanded; others skip it.

DNA | CDR3 | size | D | J | V
TGTGCCAGCAGCTTAGTTGGGGGGGCCTCCTACGAGCAGTACTTC | CASSLVGGASYEQYF | NA | NA | TRBJ2-7 | TRBV7-2
TGCGCCAGCAGCCAAGATGGGGGAACTAATGAAAAACTGTTTTTT | CASSQDGGTNEKLFF | NA | NA | TRBJ1-4 | TRBV4-3
TGTGCCAGCAGCTCCCGGCGGGGCAGCACCGGGGAGCTGTTTTTT | CASSSRRGSTGELFF | NA | NA | TRBJ2-2 | TRBV7-6
TGTGCCAGCAGCCAAGAGGGACTAGCATGGGCTGATGAGCAGTTCTTC | CASSQEGLAWADEQFF | NA | TRBD2 | TRBJ2-1 | TRBV14
TGTGCCAGCCTGGGCCAGCCCACAGATACGCAGTATTTT | CASLGQPTDTQYF | NA | NA | TRBJ2-3 | TRBV3-1/TRBV3-2
TGCGCCAGCGGGACAGGGAACACAGATACGCAGTATTTT | CASGTGNTDTQYF | NA | TRBD1 | TRBJ2-3 | TRBV5-1
TGTGCCAGTTGGGGGGGGGACACTGAAGCTTTCTTT | CASWGGDTEAFF | NA | NA | TRBJ1-1 | TRBV19
TGTGCCAGCAGCCTACGCTACGAGCAGTACTTC | CASSLRYEQYF | NA | NA | TRBJ2-7 | TRBV3-1/TRBV3-2
TGTGCCAGCAGCTTATTTGGTAATGGGGCGGGGGTTCACGGGGAGCTGTTTTTT | CASSLFGNGAGVHGELFF | NA | TRBD2 | TRBJ2-2 | TRBV7-6
TGCGCCAGCAGCCAAGACCTCGGGTGGGAGACCCAGTACTTC | CASSQDLGWETQYF | NA | NA | TRBJ2-5 | TRBV4-1
TGTGCCAGCAGCACTTCCGGGACTAGCGGGGGTTACACAGATACGCAGTATTTT | CASSTSGTSGGYTDTQYF | NA | TRBD2 | TRBJ2-3 | TRBV5-4
TGCGCCAGCAGCCCGGGACTAGCGAACGAACAAGAGACCCAGTACTTC | CASSPGLANEQETQYF | NA | TRBD2 | TRBJ2-5 | TRBV4-1
TGTGCCTGGACTGACGGCGGCTACGAGCAGTACTTC | CAWTDGGYEQYF | NA | NA | TRBJ2-7 | TRBV30
TGTGCCAGCAGTCGTCCGGGGGCTCAGCCCCAGCATTTT | CASSRPGAQPQHF | NA | NA | TRBJ1-5 | TRBV12-3/TRBV12-4
TGTGCCAGCAGCTTACCTCGTCAGGGATCAAGCACCGGGGAGCTGTTTTTT | CASSLPRQGSSTGELFF | NA | NA | TRBJ2-2 | TRBV7-8
TGTGCCAGCAGCCAGGATGAGACAGGGTCTCGGTATGGCTACACCTTC | CASSQDETGSRYGYTF | NA | TRBD1 | TRBJ1-2 | TRBV4-2
TGTGCCAGCAGCCGGGGACAGGGGGTTAATCAGCCCCAGCATTTT | CASSRGQGVNQPQHF | few | TRBD1 | TRBJ1-5 | TRBV9
TGTGCCAGCCGGGCAGGGGGCTCTGGGGCCAACGTCCTGACTTTC | CASRAGGSGANVLTF | NA | TRBD1 | TRBJ2-6 | TRBV19
TGTGCCAGCAGCTGGGAAAGGTGGGACTATGGCTACACCTTC | CASSWERWDYGYTF | once | NA | TRBJ1-2 | TRBV7-9
TGCGCCAGCAGCTTGCCTCCCGGACAGTGGAACACCGGGGAGCTGTTTTTT | CASSLPPGQWNTGELFF | NA | NA | TRBJ2-2 | TRBV5-1
TGCGCCAGCAGCAAGCCCGAGGACTACACCGGGGAGCTGTTTTTT | CASSKPEDYTGELFF | NA | NA | TRBJ2-2 | TRBV5-1
TGCGCCAGCAGCCAAGAAGCAGCGGGGGTAGGAGAGACCCAGTACTTC | CASSQEAAGVGETQYF | NA | TRBD2 | TRBJ2-5 | TRBV4-3